A selection of T cell receptor beta chains follows, all from one sample in a study of blood T cell repertoires in COVID-19. Measured with immunoSEQ multiplex PCR; TCRdb has only the in-frame clones, and not every one. The table lists fewer than 500,000 clones, approximately 90% of them singletons, with around 1.1% in the top ten. Sequenced input: PBMCs or T cells enriched from blood (not recorded which). The source is a man aged 25-45 years who had recovered from COVID-19. Each CDR3 is given with its conserved first and last residue. The order of the fields is CDR3 protein, CDR3 DNA, J gene, V gene, D gene, clone size. D genes are given only for firm matches. Not every row has a clone size; where given, it reads once, few, many or a size class.

CDR3 protein: CASSGRDSLFTDTQYF
CDR3 DNA: TGTGCCAGCAGTGGCCGGGACTCGCTATTCACAGATACGCAGTATTTT
J gene: TRBJ2-3
V gene: TRBV2
D gene: .
clone size: .

CDR3 protein: CASRLKQNTEAFF
CDR3 DNA: TGTGCCAGCAGATTAAAACAGAACACTGAAGCTTTCTTT
J gene: TRBJ1-1
V gene: TRBV12-3/TRBV12-4
D gene: .
clone size: .

CDR3 protein: CATSDPTSGNYEQYF
CDR3 DNA: TGTGCCACCAGTGATCCGACTAGCGGGAACTACGAGCAGTACTTC
J gene: TRBJ2-7
V gene: TRBV24-1
D gene: TRBD2
clone size: .

CDR3 protein: CASRGLAGGTYEQYF
CDR3 DNA: TGTGCCAGCAGGGGACTAGCGGGAGGGACCTACGAGCAGTACTTC
J gene: TRBJ2-7
V gene: TRBV27
D gene: TRBD2
clone size: .

CDR3 protein: CASSLGYSQETQYF
CDR3 DNA: TGCGCCAGCAGCTTGGGTTATAGTCAAGAGACCCAGTACTTC
J gene: TRBJ2-5
V gene: TRBV5-1
D gene: .
clone size: .

CDR3 protein: CASRSSGRAREQYF
CDR3 DNA: TGTGCCAGCAGGAGTAGCGGGAGGGCCCGGGAGCAGTACTTC
J gene: TRBJ2-7
V gene: TRBV21-1
D gene: .
clone size: .

CDR3 protein: CASSLGLANEQYF
CDR3 DNA: TGTGCCAGCAGTTTAGGACTAGCCAACGAGCAGTACTTC
J gene: TRBJ2-7
V gene: TRBV27
D gene: TRBD2
clone size: few

CDR3 protein: CASSHLAGGPPYEQYF
CDR3 DNA: TGTGCCAGCAGCCACTTAGCGGGAGGGCCCCCCTACGAGCAGTACTTC
J gene: TRBJ2-7
V gene: TRBV3-1/TRBV3-2
D gene: TRBD2
clone size: .

CDR3 protein: CASSLLGGGEKLFF
CDR3 DNA: TGTGCCAGCAGTTTATTAGGGGGGGGTGAAAAACTGTTTTTT
J gene: TRBJ1-4
V gene: TRBV28
D gene: .
clone size: .

CDR3 protein: CASMGQAGGYTF
CDR3 DNA: TGTGCCAGCATGGGACAGGCGGGTGGCTACACCTTC
J gene: TRBJ1-2
V gene: TRBV2
D gene: TRBD1
clone size: .